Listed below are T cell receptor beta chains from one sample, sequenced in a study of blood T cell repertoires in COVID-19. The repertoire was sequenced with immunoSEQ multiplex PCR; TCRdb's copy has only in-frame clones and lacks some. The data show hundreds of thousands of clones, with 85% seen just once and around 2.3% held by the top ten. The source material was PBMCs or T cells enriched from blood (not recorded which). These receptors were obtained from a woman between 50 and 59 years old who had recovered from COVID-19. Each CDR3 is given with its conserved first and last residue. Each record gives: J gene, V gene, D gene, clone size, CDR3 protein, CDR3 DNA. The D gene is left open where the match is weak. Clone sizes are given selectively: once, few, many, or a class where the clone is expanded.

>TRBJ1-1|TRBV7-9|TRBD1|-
CASSSTGGITEAFF
TGTGCCAGCAGCAGTACAGGGGGCATCACTGAAGCTTTCTTT
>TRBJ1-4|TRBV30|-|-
CAWRSQINNEKLFF
TGTGCCTGGCGAAGTCAGATTAATAATGAAAAACTGTTTTTT
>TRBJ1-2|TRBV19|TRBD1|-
CASSTTGGDYGYTF
TGTGCCAGTAGTACTACAGGGGGCGACTATGGCTACACCTTC
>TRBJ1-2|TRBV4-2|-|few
CASSQDAGQSRGYTF
TGTGCCAGCAGCCAAGATGCGGGGCAGTCGCGAGGCTACACCTTC
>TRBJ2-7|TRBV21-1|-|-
CASRRSGGSSYEQYF
TGTGCCAGCAGAAGAAGCGGGGGGAGCTCCTACGAGCAGTACTTC
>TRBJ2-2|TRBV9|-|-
CASSPRYRELFF
TGTGCCAGCAGCCCGCGCTATCGGGAGCTGTTTTTT
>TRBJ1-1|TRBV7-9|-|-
CASSLLRYEAFF
TGTGCCAGCAGCTTATTGAGATATGAAGCTTTCTTT
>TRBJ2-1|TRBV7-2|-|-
CASSRIASGRNEQFF
TGTGCCAGCAGTCGGATAGCGTCTGGGCGCAATGAGCAGTTCTTC
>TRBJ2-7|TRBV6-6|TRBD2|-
CASSYVSGSGYEQYF
TGTGCCAGCAGTTACGTTAGCGGGAGTGGCTACGAGCAGTACTTC
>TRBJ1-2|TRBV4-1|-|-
CASSQDRAGLYGYTF
TGCGCCAGCAGCCAAGATAGGGCAGGACTCTATGGCTACACCTTC
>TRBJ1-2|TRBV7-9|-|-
CASSLVSSYGYTF
TGTGCCAGCAGCTTAGTGTCTTCCTATGGCTACACCTTC
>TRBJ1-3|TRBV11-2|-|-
CASSLASGNTIYF
TGTGCCAGCAGCTTAGCGTCTGGAAACACCATATATTTT
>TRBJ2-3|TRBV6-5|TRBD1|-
CASRTTGSPTDTQYF
TGTGCCAGCAGAACGACAGGGTCTCCCACAGATACGCAGTATTTT
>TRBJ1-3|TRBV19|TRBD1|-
CASSDRGRSGNTIYF
TGTGCCAGTAGTGACAGGGGCCGCTCTGGAAACACCATATATTTT
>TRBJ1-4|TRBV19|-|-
CASSTGRGGKLFF
TGTGCCAGTAGTACTGGGAGGGGGGGAAAACTGTTTTTT
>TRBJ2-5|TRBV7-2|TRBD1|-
CASSTNPGQVETQYF
TGTGCCAGCAGCACCAACCCGGGACAGGTAGAGACCCAGTACTTC
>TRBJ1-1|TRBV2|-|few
CASGQDRNTEAFF
TGTGCCAGCGGTCAGGACAGGAACACTGAAGCTTTCTTT
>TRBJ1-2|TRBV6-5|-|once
CASRGRGDHGYTF
TGTGCCAGCAGGGGCCGGGGGGACCATGGCTACACCTTC
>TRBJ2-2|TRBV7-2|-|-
CASSLAGGGELFF
TGTGCCAGCAGCTTAGCGGGGGGCGGGGAGCTGTTTTTT
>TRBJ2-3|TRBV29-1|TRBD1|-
CSGRTGGLPDTQYF
TGCAGCGGACGGACAGGGGGCTTACCAGATACGCAGTATTTT
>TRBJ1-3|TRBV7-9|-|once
CASSTGTSGNTIYF
TGTGCCAGCAGCACCGGGACATCTGGAAACACCATATATTTT
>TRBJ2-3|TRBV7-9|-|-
CASSLAQGTDTQYF
TGTGCCAGCAGCTTAGCTCAGGGTACAGATACGCAGTATTTT
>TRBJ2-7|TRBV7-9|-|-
CASSLVPAGSTYEQYF
TGTGCCAGCAGCTTAGTGCCAGCGGGTTCGACCTACGAGCAGTACTTC
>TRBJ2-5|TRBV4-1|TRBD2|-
CASSPILAGGETQYF
TGCGCCAGCAGCCCCATACTAGCGGGAGGGGAGACCCAGTACTTC
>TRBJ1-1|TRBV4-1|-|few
CASSQFSYTEAFF
TGCGCCAGCAGCCAATTCTCTTACACTGAAGCTTTCTTT
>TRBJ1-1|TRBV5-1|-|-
CASSLKSQGRGTEAFF
TGCGCCAGCAGCTTGAAGTCCCAGGGGCGAGGCACTGAAGCTTTCTTT
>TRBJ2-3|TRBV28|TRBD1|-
CASSLAGVRTGVSDTQYF
TGTGCCAGCAGTTTAGCGGGAGTGAGGACAGGGGTTTCAGATACGCAGTATTTT
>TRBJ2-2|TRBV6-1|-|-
CASSGLREEPTGELFF
TGTGCCAGCAGTGGCCTCCGGGAAGAGCCCACCGGGGAGCTGTTTTTT
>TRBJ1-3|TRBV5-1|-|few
CASSLGAGNTIYF
TGCGCCAGCAGCTTGGGAGCTGGAAACACCATATATTTT
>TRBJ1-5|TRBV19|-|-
CASSIALLTRDSNQPQHF
TGTGCCAGTAGTATAGCCTTGTTGACCCGGGATAGCAATCAGCCCCAGCATTTT
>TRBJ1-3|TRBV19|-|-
CASSIRNGNTIYF
TGTGCCAGTAGTATCAGGAATGGAAACACCATATATTTT
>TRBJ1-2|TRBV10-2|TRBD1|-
CASRARDRTMGYTF
TGCGCCAGCAGGGCCCGGGACAGGACAATGGGCTACACCTTC
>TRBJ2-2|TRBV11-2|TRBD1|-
CASSSPAGTALNTGELFF
TGTGCCAGCAGCTCCCCTGCCGGGACAGCCCTCAACACCGGGGAGCTGTTTTTT
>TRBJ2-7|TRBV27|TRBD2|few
CASSSLLGRDEQYF
TGTGCCAGCAGTTCCCTCCTAGGGAGGGACGAGCAGTACTTC
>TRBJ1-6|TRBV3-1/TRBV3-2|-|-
CASSLSNSPLHF
TGTGCCAGCAGCCTTAGTAATTCACCCCTCCACTTT
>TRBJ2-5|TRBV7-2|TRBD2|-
CASSRPSGRETQYF
TGTGCCAGCAGCCGTCCTAGCGGGAGAGAGACCCAGTACTTC
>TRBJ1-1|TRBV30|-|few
CAWWAGDLAEAFF
TGTGCCTGGTGGGCCGGGGATTTGGCTGAAGCTTTCTTT
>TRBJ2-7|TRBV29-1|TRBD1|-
CSVAGQGSSYEQYF
TGCAGCGTTGCGGGACAGGGGAGCTCCTACGAGCAGTACTTC
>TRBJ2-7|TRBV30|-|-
CAWRGAYEQYF
TGTGCCTGGAGGGGAGCCTACGAGCAGTACTTC
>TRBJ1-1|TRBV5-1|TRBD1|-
CASSLGTGHLNTEAFF
TGCGCCAGCAGCTTGGGGACAGGGCACTTGAACACTGAAGCTTTCTTT
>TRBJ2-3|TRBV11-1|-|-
CASSLTVSTDTQYF
TGTGCCAGCAGCTTAACAGTTAGCACAGATACGCAGTATTTT
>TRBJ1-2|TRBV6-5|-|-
CASSYLGQSLYTF
TGTGCCAGCAGTTACTTAGGACAGAGCTTGTACACCTTC
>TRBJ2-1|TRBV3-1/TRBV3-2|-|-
CASSQDTVVRREQFF
TGTGCCAGCAGCCAAGATACTGTAGTTCGCCGTGAGCAGTTCTTC
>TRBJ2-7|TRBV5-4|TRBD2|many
CASSSLSGRREQYF
TGTGCCAGCAGCTCCCTTAGCGGGAGACGCGAGCAGTACTTC
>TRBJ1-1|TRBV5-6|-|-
CACGKVGVRTEAFF
TGTGCTTGCGGGAAGGTAGGGGTACGGACTGAAGCTTTCTTT
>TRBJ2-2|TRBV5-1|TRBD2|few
CASSSTSGGTTGELFF
TGCGCCAGCAGCTCTACTAGCGGGGGGACCACCGGGGAGCTGTTTTTT
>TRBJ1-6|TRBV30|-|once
CAWSFLGTPRSPLHF
TGTGCCTGGAGTTTCCTCGGGACACCGAGGTCACCCCTCCACTTT
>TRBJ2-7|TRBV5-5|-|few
CASSLAFGSSYEQYF
TGTGCCAGCAGCTTGGCTTTTGGCAGCTCCTACGAGCAGTACTTC